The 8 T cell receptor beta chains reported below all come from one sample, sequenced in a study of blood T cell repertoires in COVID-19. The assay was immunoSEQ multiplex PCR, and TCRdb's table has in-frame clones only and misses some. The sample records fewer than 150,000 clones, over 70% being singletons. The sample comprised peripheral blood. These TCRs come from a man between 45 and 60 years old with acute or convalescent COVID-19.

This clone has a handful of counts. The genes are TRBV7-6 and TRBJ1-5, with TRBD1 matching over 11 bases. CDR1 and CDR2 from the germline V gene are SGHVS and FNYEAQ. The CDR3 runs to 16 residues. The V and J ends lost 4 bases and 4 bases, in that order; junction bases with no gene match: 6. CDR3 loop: CASSYGQGAENQPQHF. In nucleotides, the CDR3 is TGTGCCAGCAGCTATGGACAGGGGGCCGAGAATCAGCCCCAGCATTTT.

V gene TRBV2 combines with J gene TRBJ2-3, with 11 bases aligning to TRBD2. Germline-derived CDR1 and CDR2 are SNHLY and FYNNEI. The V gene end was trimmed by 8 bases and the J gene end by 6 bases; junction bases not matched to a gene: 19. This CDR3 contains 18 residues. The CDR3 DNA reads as TGTGCCAGCCTGAACCCGTCTAGCGGGGGGCTCGCCCCCGATACGCAGTATTTT. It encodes CASLNPSSGGLAPDTQYF.

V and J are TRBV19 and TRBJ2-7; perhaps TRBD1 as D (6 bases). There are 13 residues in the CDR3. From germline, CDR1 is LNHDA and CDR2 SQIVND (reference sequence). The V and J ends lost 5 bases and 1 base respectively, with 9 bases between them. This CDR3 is CASSLQGSYEQYF. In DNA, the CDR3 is TGTGCCAGTAGTCTACAGGGTTCCTACGAGCAGTACTTC.

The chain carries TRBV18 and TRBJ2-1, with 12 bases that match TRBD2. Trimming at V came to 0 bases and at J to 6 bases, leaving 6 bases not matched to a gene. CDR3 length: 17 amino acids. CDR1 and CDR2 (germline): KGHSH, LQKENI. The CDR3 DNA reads TGTGCCAGCTCACCACCTGGGCTAGCGGGGGGGCTCAATGAGCAGTTCTTC. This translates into CASSPPGLAGGLNEQFF.

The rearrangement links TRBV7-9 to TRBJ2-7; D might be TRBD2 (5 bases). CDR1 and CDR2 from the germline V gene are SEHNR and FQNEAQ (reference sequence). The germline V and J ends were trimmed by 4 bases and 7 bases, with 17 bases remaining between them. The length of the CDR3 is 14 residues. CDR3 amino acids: CASSSLVLAEEQYF. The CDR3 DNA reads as TGTGCCAGCAGCTCCCTAGTCCTAGCAGAGGAGCAGTACTTC.

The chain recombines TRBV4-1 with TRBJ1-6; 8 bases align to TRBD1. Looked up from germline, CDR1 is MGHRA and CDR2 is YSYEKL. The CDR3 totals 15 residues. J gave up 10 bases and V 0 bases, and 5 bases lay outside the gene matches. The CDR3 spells CASSQEGTGGSPLHF. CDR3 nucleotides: TGCGCCAGCAGCCAAGAAGGGACAGGCGGATCACCCCTCCACTTT.

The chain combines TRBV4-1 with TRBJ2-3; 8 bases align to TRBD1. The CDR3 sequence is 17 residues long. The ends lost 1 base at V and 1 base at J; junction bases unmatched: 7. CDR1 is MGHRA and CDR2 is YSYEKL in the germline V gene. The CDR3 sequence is CASSQAPDRDRTDTQYF. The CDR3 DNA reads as TGCGCCAGCAGCCAAGCACCGGACAGGGACCGCACAGATACGCAGTATTTT.

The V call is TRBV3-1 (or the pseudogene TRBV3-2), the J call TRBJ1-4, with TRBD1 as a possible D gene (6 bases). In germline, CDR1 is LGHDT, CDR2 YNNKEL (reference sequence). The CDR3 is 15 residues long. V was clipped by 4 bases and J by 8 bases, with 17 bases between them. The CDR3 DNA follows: TGTGCCAGCAGCCTTATGAACAGGGCAGACGAAAAACTGTTTTTT. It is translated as CASSLMNRADEKLFF.